The clone carrying this TCR beta chain has at least ten counts. Its antigen is undetermined. This sample stems from a study of T cells in Graves' hyperthyroidism and ophthalmopathy. There were TCR beta CDR3 regions amplified from RNA transcripts. An initial round of RT-PCR targeting the TCR CDR3 relied on the HTBI primer set. TCRdb redid the calling of the multiplex PCR reads with MiXCR, one entry per CDR3 protein. Of about 280,000 distinct CDR3 sequences in the sample, about 25% were seen once. General study findings and limits: Ophthalmopathy was separated from stable hyperthyroidism by a 13 V-J model.

CDR3 length equals 12 residues. The V end was cut by 5 bases, the J end by 7 bases, with 11 bases between. Germline V gene lookup returns CDR1 SEHNR and CDR2 FQNEAQ (reference sequence). Clinicians diagnosed patients from clinical symptoms, serum thyroxine and TRAb, thyroid ultrasound and orbital computed tomography. When hyperthyroidism was first diagnosed, the blood sample was taken, preceding any ophthalmopathy symptoms. The sequenced material came from blood. This clonotype was obtained from a man aged 35-49 years with Graves' hyperthyroidism that later progressed to Graves' ophthalmopathy. The chain is built from TRBV7-9 and TRBJ2-5; D may be TRBD1 (6 bases). DNA of the CDR3: TGTGCCAGCAGCGAGGGGGACGGGACCCAGTACTTC. Translated, it gives CASSEGDGTQYF.